Listed below are T cell receptor beta chains from one sample, sequenced in a study of Graves' ophthalmopathy and Graves' hyperthyroidism. TCRdb independently ran MiXCR on the multiplex PCR reads; one entry per CDR3 protein. Here the sample spans about 370,000 distinct CDR3 sequences, approximately 18% being singletons. The specimen was peripheral blood. The origin of the receptors is an adult woman with stable Graves' hyperthyroidism. The CDR3 runs from the conserved cysteine through the conserved F or W. A D gene is named only where the DNA matches it firmly. Clone size appears in some rows only: once, few, many, or a class for an expanded clone.

clone_size: many
v_call: TRBV28
j_call: TRBJ1-1
d_call: NA
cdr3_nt: TGTGCCAGCAGTTTTACGCCAGGGGAGGTGAACACTGAAGCTTTCTTT
cdr3_aa: CASSFTPGEVNTEAFF

clone_size: NA
v_call: TRBV6-5
j_call: TRBJ2-5
d_call: NA
cdr3_nt: TGTGCCAGCAGTTACTTCGGGGCTGCTCCGGGAGAGACCCAGTACTTC
cdr3_aa: CASSYFGAAPGETQYF

clone_size: many
v_call: TRBV20-1
j_call: TRBJ2-7
d_call: TRBD1
cdr3_nt: TGCAGTGCCTTGGACAGGGGTTCCTACGAGCAGTACTTC
cdr3_aa: CSALDRGSYEQYF

clone_size: NA
v_call: TRBV6-1
j_call: TRBJ1-2
d_call: NA
cdr3_nt: TGTGCCAGCAGTGAAGCGAGGGGAGAGCGGTTAACGAGGGGCTACACCTTC
cdr3_aa: CASSEARGERLTRGYTF

clone_size: many
v_call: TRBV4-1
j_call: TRBJ2-5
d_call: TRBD2
cdr3_nt: TGCGCCAGCAGCCAACATCCGGGAGGCGAGACCCAGTACTTC
cdr3_aa: CASSQHPGGETQYF

clone_size: NA
v_call: TRBV7-8
j_call: TRBJ2-5
d_call: TRBD1
cdr3_nt: TGTGCCAGCAGCCCCCTGACAGGGCCAGAGACCCAGTACTTC
cdr3_aa: CASSPLTGPETQYF

clone_size: NA
v_call: TRBV6-5
j_call: TRBJ2-2
d_call: NA
cdr3_nt: TGTGCCAGCAGTTCGACAGTGAACACCGGGGAGCTGTTTTTT
cdr3_aa: CASSSTVNTGELFF

clone_size: NA
v_call: TRBV10-3
j_call: TRBJ2-7
d_call: NA
cdr3_nt: TGTGCCATCAGCCCAACAGGGGGGGACGAGCAGTACTTC
cdr3_aa: CAISPTGGDEQYF

clone_size: few
v_call: TRBV25-1
j_call: TRBJ2-2
d_call: TRBD2
cdr3_nt: TGTGCCAGCAACCTCGTGCTCCAGCGGGAGGGAATTATGAACACCGGGGAGCTGTTTTTT
cdr3_aa: CASNLVLQREGIMNTGELFF

clone_size: many
v_call: TRBV10-3
j_call: TRBJ2-7
d_call: TRBD2
cdr3_nt: TGTGCCATCAGTGATCCGGGACTAGTTTTCATCGAGCAGTACTTC
cdr3_aa: CAISDPGLVFIEQYF

clone_size: NA
v_call: TRBV6-2/TRBV6-3
j_call: TRBJ1-1
d_call: TRBD1
cdr3_nt: TGTGCCAGCAGTAAGGGGGCGCTTGGTGTCACTGAAGCTTTCTTT
cdr3_aa: CASSKGALGVTEAFF

clone_size: NA
v_call: TRBV30
j_call: TRBJ1-5
d_call: NA
cdr3_nt: TGTGCCCTGGACATCGGCAATCAGCCCCAGCATTTT
cdr3_aa: CALDIGNQPQHF

clone_size: many
v_call: TRBV28
j_call: TRBJ1-1
d_call: NA
cdr3_nt: TGTGCCAGCAGTCCCCGAACAGTGAACACTGAAGCTTTCTTT
cdr3_aa: CASSPRTVNTEAFF

clone_size: NA
v_call: TRBV6-9
j_call: TRBJ1-2
d_call: TRBD1
cdr3_nt: TGTGCCAGCAGCCCGGACAGGGGATCGAGATTACACTATGGCTACACCTTC
cdr3_aa: CASSPDRGSRLHYGYTF

clone_size: many
v_call: TRBV18
j_call: TRBJ1-1
d_call: TRBD1
cdr3_nt: TGTGCCAGCTCACCGGGACAGTTGCTGAACACTGAAGCTTTCTTT
cdr3_aa: CASSPGQLLNTEAFF

clone_size: many
v_call: TRBV6-1
j_call: TRBJ1-1
d_call: NA
cdr3_nt: TGTGCCAGCAGTGGGGGACTCAGGAACACTGAAGCTTTCTTT
cdr3_aa: CASSGGLRNTEAFF

clone_size: NA
v_call: TRBV6-5
j_call: TRBJ1-5
d_call: TRBD1
cdr3_nt: TGTGCCAGCAGTTTGGGACAGGGCGTTAGCAATCAGCCCCAGCATTTT
cdr3_aa: CASSLGQGVSNQPQHF

clone_size: NA
v_call: TRBV2
j_call: TRBJ2-5
d_call: TRBD1
cdr3_nt: TGTGCCAGCAGGCCGACAGGGGCAGGGGAGACCCAGTACTTC
cdr3_aa: CASRPTGAGETQYF

clone_size: many
v_call: TRBV7-9
j_call: TRBJ1-3
d_call: TRBD1
cdr3_nt: TGTGCCATCGGGACAGGCTCTGGAAACACCATATATTTT
cdr3_aa: CAIGTGSGNTIYF

clone_size: many
v_call: TRBV30
j_call: TRBJ1-5
d_call: NA
cdr3_nt: TGTGCCTGGAGTTCGACCGGGAATCAGCCCCAGCATTTT
cdr3_aa: CAWSSTGNQPQHF

clone_size: many
v_call: TRBV29-1
j_call: TRBJ2-7
d_call: NA
cdr3_nt: TGCAGCGTTGAAGAGGGGGATCTCGAGCAGTACTTC
cdr3_aa: CSVEEGDLEQYF

clone_size: many
v_call: TRBV6-1
j_call: TRBJ1-1
d_call: NA
cdr3_nt: TGTGCCAGCAGTGGCGCGAGAGGATTGGGCACTGAAGCTTTCTTT
cdr3_aa: CASSGARGLGTEAFF

clone_size: NA
v_call: TRBV30
j_call: TRBJ1-1
d_call: NA
cdr3_nt: TGTGCCTGGACCCCTACCCCCACTGAAGCTTTCTTT
cdr3_aa: CAWTPTPTEAFF

clone_size: many
v_call: TRBV30
j_call: TRBJ2-7
d_call: NA
cdr3_nt: TGTGCCTGGAGTGTAGGGGGGGACTCCTACGAGCAGTACTTC
cdr3_aa: CAWSVGGDSYEQYF

clone_size: many
v_call: TRBV2
j_call: TRBJ1-1
d_call: TRBD1
cdr3_nt: TGTGCCAGCAGTGCTCCTACAGGGGTAGTGAACACTGAAGCTTTCTTT
cdr3_aa: CASSAPTGVVNTEAFF

clone_size: NA
v_call: TRBV10-1
j_call: TRBJ1-5
d_call: NA
cdr3_nt: TGCGCCAGCAGTGACTCTCGGCATCCTCCGCATTTT
cdr3_aa: CASSDSRHPPHF

clone_size: NA
v_call: TRBV6-2/TRBV6-3
j_call: TRBJ2-5
d_call: NA
cdr3_nt: TGTGCCAGCAACGACAAGGCCCACCAAGAGACCCAGTACTTC
cdr3_aa: CASNDKAHQETQYF

clone_size: NA
v_call: TRBV20-1
j_call: TRBJ1-4
d_call: NA
cdr3_nt: TGCAGTGCTAGAGATTATCGGCAGCCTAATGAAAAACTGTTTTTT
cdr3_aa: CSARDYRQPNEKLFF

clone_size: many
v_call: TRBV28
j_call: TRBJ2-7
d_call: NA
cdr3_nt: TGTGCCAGCAGTTTTTACAACGAGCAGTACTTC
cdr3_aa: CASSFYNEQYF

clone_size: few
v_call: TRBV6-2/TRBV6-3
j_call: TRBJ2-2
d_call: TRBD1
cdr3_nt: TGTGCCAGCACCGGGGACGAGACAGGGGGTATGAACACCGGGGAGCTGTTTTTT
cdr3_aa: CASTGDETGGMNTGELFF

clone_size: many
v_call: TRBV20-1
j_call: TRBJ2-7
d_call: NA
cdr3_nt: TGCAGTGCTAGTCGGCCGTCCTACGAGCAGTACTTC
cdr3_aa: CSASRPSYEQYF

clone_size: many
v_call: TRBV2
j_call: TRBJ2-7
d_call: NA
cdr3_nt: TGTGCCAGCAGTGAGGGCAGGGATGGGCGCGAGCAGTACTTC
cdr3_aa: CASSEGRDGREQYF

clone_size: few
v_call: TRBV9
j_call: TRBJ2-6
d_call: TRBD1
cdr3_nt: TGTGCCAGCAGCGTAGCTGCAGGGGGAACCTCTGGGGCCAACGTCCTGACTTTC
cdr3_aa: CASSVAAGGTSGANVLTF

clone_size: many
v_call: TRBV12-3/TRBV12-4
j_call: TRBJ1-1
d_call: NA
cdr3_nt: TGTGCCAGCAGTTTAGATACCTACTTCAAAGGGGGGTACACTGAAGCTTTCTTT
cdr3_aa: CASSLDTYFKGGYTEAFF